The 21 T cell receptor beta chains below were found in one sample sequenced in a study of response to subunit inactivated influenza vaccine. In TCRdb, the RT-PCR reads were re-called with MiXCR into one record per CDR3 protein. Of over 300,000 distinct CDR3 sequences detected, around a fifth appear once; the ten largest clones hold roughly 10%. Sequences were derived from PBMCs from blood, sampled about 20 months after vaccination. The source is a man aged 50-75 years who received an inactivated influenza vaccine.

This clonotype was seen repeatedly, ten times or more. The CDR3 region is CASSLEGKGTEAFF. CDR3 nucleotides: TGTGCCAGCAGCTTAGAGGGAAAGGGAACTGAAGCTTTCTTT. The chain carries TRBV11-2 and TRBJ1-1; D is unresolved. V gave up 0 bases and J gave up 5 bases, with 10 bases separating them. CDR3 size: 14 residues. From germline, CDR1 is SGHAT and CDR2 FQNNGV.

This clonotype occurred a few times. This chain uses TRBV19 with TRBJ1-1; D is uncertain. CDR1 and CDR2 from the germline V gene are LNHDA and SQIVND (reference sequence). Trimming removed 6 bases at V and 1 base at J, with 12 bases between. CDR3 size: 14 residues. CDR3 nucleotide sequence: TGTGCCAGTAGAGGCTTGGTGGGGAACACTGAAGCTTTCTTT. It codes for CASRGLVGNTEAFF.

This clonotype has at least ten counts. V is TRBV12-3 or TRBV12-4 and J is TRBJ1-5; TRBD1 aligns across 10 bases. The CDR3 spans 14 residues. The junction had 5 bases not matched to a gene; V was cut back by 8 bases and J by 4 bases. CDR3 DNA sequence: TGTGCCAGCTCCGGGACAGGGGTGAATCAGCCCCAGCATTTT. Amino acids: CASSGTGVNQPQHF.

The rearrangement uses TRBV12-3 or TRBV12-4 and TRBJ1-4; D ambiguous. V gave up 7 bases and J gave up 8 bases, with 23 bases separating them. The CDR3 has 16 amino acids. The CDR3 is CASTLQQLGAGEKLFF. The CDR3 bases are TGTGCCAGCACCCTACAACAACTTGGAGCCGGCGAAAAACTGTTTTTT.

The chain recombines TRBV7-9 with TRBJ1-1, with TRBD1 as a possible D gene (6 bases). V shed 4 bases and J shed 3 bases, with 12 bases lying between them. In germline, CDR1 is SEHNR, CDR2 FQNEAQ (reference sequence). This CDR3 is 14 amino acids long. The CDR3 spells CASSYNRDDTEAFF. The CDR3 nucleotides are TGTGCCAGCAGCTACAACAGGGACGACACTGAAGCTTTCTTT.

CDR3 protein: CASTSGQGDQPQHF. The CDR3 DNA follows: TGTGCCAGCACCTCCGGGCAGGGTGACCAGCCCCAGCATTTT. This chain uses TRBV12-3 or TRBV12-4 with TRBJ1-5, with a tentative D call TRBD1 (5 bases). This CDR3 region has 14 residues. V lost 7 bases and J 7 bases, leaving 17 bases between the germline ends.

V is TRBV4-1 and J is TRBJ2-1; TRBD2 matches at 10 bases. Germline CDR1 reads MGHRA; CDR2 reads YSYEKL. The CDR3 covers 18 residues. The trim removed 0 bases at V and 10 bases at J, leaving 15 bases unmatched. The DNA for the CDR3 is TGCGCCAGCAGCCAAGACCCCATTAGCGGGAGGATCCCCAGGGAGCAGTTCTTC. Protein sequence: CASSQDPISGRIPREQFF.

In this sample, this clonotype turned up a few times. CDR3 coding DNA: TGTGCCAGCAGTTACTGGGCAGGGGAATCAGATACGCAGTATTTT. Encoded protein: CASSYWAGESDTQYF. The chain uses TRBV6-5 and TRBJ2-3; possible D gene TRBD1, 6 bases. Trimming pared 1 base from V and 4 bases from J, leaving 12 bases between. In germline, CDR1 is MNHEY, CDR2 SVGAGI. CDR3 length: 15 residues.

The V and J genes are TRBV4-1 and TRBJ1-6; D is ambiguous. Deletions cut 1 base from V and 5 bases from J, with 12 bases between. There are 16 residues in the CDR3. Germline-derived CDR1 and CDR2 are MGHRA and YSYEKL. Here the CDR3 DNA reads TGCGCCAGCAGCCAAGTTTGGCAGACGGATAATTCACCCCTCCACTTT. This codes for CASSQVWQTDNSPLHF.

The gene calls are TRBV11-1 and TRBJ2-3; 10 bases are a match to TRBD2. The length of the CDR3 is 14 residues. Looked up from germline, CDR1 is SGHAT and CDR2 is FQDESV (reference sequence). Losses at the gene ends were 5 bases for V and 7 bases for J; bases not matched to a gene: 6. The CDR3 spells CASSRTSGVYTQYF. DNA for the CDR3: TGTGCCAGCAGCCGGACTAGCGGAGTCTATACGCAGTATTTT.

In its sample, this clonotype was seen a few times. The DNA for the CDR3 is TGCAGTGCTAGGTGGGAGCGGAGCACAGATACGCAGTATTTT. Translation: CSARWERSTDTQYF. This rearrangement joins TRBV20-1 to TRBJ2-3; a weak D match, TRBD2 (5 bases). This CDR3 is built from 14 residues. CDR1 and CDR2 (germline): DFQATT, SNEGSKA (reference sequence). Trimming removed 3 bases from V and 0 bases from J, with 10 bases in between.

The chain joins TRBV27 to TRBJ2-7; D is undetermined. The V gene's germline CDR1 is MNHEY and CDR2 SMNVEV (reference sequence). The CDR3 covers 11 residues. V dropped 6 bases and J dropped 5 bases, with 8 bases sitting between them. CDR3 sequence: CASRKNDEQYF. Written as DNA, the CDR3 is TGTGCCAGCAGGAAGAATGACGAGCAGTACTTC.

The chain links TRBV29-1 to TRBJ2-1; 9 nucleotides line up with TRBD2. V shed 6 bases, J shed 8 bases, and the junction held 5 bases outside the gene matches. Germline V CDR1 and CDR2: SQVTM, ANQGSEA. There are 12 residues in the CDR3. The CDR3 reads CSVGTSSYEQFF. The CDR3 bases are TGCAGCGTGGGGACTAGCTCTTATGAGCAGTTCTTC.

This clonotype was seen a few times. The CDR3 coding sequence is TGTGCCAGTAGTGACAGGGGGCGAACTCAGCCCCAGCATTTT. Translated, it gives CASSDRGRTQPQHF. The chain links TRBV19 to TRBJ1-5, with 10 nucleotides matching TRBD1. The trim removed 5 bases at V and 6 bases at J, leaving 4 bases unmatched. Germline CDR1 is LNHDA and CDR2 is SQIVND (reference sequence). The CDR3 runs to 14 residues.

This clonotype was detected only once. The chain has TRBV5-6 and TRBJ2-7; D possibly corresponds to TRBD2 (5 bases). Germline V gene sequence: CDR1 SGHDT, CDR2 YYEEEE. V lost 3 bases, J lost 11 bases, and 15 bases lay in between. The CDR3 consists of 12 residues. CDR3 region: CASSSLAFQEYF. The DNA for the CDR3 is TGTGCCAGCAGCTCCTTAGCGTTCCAGGAGTACTTC. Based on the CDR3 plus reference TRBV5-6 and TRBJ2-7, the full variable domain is DAGVTQSPTHLIKTRGQQVTLRCSPKSGHDTVSWYQQALGQGPQFIFQYYEEEERQRGNFPDRFSGHQFPNYSSELNVNALLLGDSALYLCASSSLAFQEYFGPGTRLTVT.

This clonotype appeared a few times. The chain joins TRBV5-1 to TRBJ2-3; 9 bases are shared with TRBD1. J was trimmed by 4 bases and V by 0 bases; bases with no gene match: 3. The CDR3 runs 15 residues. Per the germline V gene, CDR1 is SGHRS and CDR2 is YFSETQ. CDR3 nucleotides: TGCGCCAGCAGCTTGGGGGGACAGGGCTCAGATACGCAGTATTTT. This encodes CASSLGGQGSDTQYF.

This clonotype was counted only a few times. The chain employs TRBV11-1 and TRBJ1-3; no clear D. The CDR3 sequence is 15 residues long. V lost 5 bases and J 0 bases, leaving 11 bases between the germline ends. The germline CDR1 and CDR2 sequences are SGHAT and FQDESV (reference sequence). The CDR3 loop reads CASSLSGLSGNTIYF. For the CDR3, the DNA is TGTGCCAGCAGCCTATCCGGACTCTCTGGAAACACCATATATTTT.

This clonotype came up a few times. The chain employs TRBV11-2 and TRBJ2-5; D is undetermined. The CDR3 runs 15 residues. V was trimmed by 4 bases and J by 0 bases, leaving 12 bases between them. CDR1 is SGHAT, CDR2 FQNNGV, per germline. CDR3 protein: CASSSPSEYQETQYF. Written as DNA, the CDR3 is TGTGCCAGCAGCTCCCCGTCGGAGTACCAAGAGACCCAGTACTTC. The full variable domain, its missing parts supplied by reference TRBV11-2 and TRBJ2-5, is EAGVAQSPRYKIIEKRQSVAFWCNPISGHATLYWYQQILGQGPKLLIQFQNNGVVDDSQLPKDRFSAERLKGVDSTLKIQPAKLEDSAVYLCASSSPSEYQETQYFGPGTRLLVL.

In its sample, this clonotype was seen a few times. CDR3 amino acids: CSARDLRTNYGYTF. Here the CDR3 DNA reads TGCAGTGCTAGAGATCTCAGAACCAACTATGGCTACACCTTC. The V call is TRBV20-1, the J call TRBJ1-2; D is undetermined. There are 14 residues in the CDR3. Germline lookup yields CDR1 DFQATT and CDR2 SNEGSKA (reference sequence). Trimming took off 0 bases at V and 2 bases at J, with 10 bases between the two ends.

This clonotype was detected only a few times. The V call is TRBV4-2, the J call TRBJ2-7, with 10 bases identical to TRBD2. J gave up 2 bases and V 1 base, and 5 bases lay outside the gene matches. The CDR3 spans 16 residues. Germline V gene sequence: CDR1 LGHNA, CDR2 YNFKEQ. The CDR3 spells CASSQVSSGRAYEQYF. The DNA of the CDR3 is TGTGCCAGCAGCCAAGTCTCCAGCGGGAGGGCCTACGAGCAGTACTTC.

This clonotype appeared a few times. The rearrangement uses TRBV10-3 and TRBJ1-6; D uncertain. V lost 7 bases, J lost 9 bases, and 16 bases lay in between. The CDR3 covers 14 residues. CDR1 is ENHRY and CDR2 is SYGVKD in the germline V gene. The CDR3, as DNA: TGTGCCATCAATAATAAACGTGACGGTTCACCCCTCCACTTT. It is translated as CAINNKRDGSPLHF.